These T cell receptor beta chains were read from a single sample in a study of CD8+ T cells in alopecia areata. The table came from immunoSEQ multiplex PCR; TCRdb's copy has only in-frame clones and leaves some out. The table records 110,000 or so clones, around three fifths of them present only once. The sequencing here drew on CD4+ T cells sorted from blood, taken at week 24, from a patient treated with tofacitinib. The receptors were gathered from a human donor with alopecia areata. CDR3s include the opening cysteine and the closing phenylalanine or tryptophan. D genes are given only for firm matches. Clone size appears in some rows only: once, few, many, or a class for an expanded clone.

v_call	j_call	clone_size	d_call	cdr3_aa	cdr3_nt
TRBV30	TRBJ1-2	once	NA	CAWSVQRAGRVYGYTF	TGTGCCTGGAGTGTACAGAGGGCAGGGCGAGTCTATGGCTACACCTTC
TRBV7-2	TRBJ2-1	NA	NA	CASSGTYNEQFF	TGTGCCAGCAGCGGCACCTACAATGAGCAGTTCTTC
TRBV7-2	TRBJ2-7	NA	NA	CASSPQGGGEQYF	TGTGCCAGCAGCCCCCAAGGGGGGGGTGAGCAGTACTTC
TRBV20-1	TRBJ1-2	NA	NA	CSYEGNGYTF	TGCAGTTATGAGGGAAATGGCTACACCTTC
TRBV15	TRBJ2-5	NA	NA	CATSRPMQKTQYF	TGTGCCACCAGCAGGCCCATGCAGAAGACCCAGTACTTC
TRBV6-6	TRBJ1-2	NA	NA	CATSSVPGGYTF	TGTGCCACCAGTTCTGTCCCCGGGGGCTACACCTTC
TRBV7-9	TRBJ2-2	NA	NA	CASSLNTGELFF	TGTGCCAGCAGCCTGAACACCGGGGAGCTGTTTTTT
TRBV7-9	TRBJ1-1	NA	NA	CASSLYGTEAFF	TGTGCCAGCAGCTTATACGGGACAGAAGCTTTCTTT
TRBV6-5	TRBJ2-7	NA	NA	CASSVHREQYF	TGTGCCAGCAGCGTTCACAGGGAGCAGTACTTC
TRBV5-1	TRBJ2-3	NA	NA	CASSPGLGTDTQYF	TGCGCCAGCAGCCCGGGACTGGGCACAGATACGCAGTATTTT
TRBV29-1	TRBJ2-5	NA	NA	CSVEKWGETQYF	TGCAGCGTTGAAAAGTGGGGGGAGACCCAGTACTTC
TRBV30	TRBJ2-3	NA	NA	CAWSVRGPDTQYF	TGTGCCTGGAGTGTACGCGGGCCGGATACGCAGTATTTT
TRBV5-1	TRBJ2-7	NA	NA	CASSLERSSYEQYF	TGCGCCAGCAGCTTAGAGAGGAGCTCCTACGAGCAGTACTTC
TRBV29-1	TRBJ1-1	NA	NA	CSVRRGGAFF	TGCAGCGTTAGAAGGGGGGGAGCTTTCTTT
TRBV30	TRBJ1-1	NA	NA	CAWTPGGAPGNTEAFF	TGTGCCTGGACCCCCGGAGGGGCCCCAGGGAACACTGAAGCTTTCTTT
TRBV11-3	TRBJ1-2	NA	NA	CASSLIGLSYTF	TGTGCCAGCAGCTTAATAGGACTGAGCTACACCTTC
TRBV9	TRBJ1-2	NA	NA	CASTPVGTNYGYTF	TGTGCCAGCACCCCGGTTGGGACTAACTATGGCTACACCTTC
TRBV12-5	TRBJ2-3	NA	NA	CASAHGAATDTQYF	TGTGCTAGTGCTCATGGGGCAGCAACAGATACGCAGTATTTT
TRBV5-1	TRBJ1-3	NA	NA	CASSLEATGNTIYF	TGCGCCAGCAGCTTGGAGGCAACCGGAAACACCATATATTTT
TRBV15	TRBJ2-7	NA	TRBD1	CATSRDTYRGGIYEQYF	TGTGCCACCAGCAGGGACACTTACAGGGGCGGAATCTACGAGCAGTACTTC
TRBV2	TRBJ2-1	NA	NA	CASRDKEYNEQFF	TGTGCCAGCCGGGACAAGGAGTACAATGAGCAGTTCTTC
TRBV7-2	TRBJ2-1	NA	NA	CASSLSSRANEQFF	TGTGCCAGCAGCTTATCTTCCAGGGCCAATGAGCAGTTCTTC
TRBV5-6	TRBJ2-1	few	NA	CASSDGRALLRNEQFF	TGTGCCAGCAGCGACGGGCGGGCACTTCTGAGGAATGAGCAGTTCTTC
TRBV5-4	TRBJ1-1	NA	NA	CASSFRAPRNTEAFF	TGTGCCAGCAGCTTTCGTGCTCCGAGGAACACTGAAGCTTTCTTT
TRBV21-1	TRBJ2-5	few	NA	CASSKEVTRYQETQYF	TGTGCCAGCAGCAAAGAGGTCACGAGGTACCAAGAGACCCAGTACTTC
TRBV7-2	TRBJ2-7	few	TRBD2	CASSSSGGHYEQYF	TGTGCCAGCAGCTCTAGCGGGGGGCACTACGAGCAGTACTTC
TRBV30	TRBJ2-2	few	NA	CAWSVGTNTGELFF	TGTGCCTGGAGTGTGGGGACCAACACCGGGGAGCTGTTTTTT
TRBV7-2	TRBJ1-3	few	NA	CASRRTGNTIYF	TGTGCCAGCAGGCGTACTGGAAACACCATATATTTT
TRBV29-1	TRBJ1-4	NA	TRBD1	CSARTGFNEKLFF	TGCAGCGCCCGGACAGGGTTCAATGAAAAACTGTTTTTT
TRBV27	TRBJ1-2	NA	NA	CASSLRGIGYGYTF	TGTGCCAGCAGTTTACGAGGGATCGGCTATGGCTACACCTTC
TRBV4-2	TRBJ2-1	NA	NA	CASSQDHGTFNEQFF	TGTGCCAGCAGCCAAGATCACGGAACCTTCAATGAGCAGTTCTTC
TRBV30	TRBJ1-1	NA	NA	CAWSPGLMNTEAFF	TGTGCCTGGAGTCCCGGACTGATGAACACTGAAGCTTTCTTT
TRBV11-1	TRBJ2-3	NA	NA	CASSLWGDTQYF	TGTGCCAGCAGTCTCTGGGGGGATACGCAGTATTTT
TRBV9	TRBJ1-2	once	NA	CASSLEGTNYGYTF	TGTGCCAGCAGCCTGGAAGGGACTAACTATGGCTACACCTTC
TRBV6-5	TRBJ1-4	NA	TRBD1	CASSSRDRENEKLFF	TGTGCCAGCAGTTCCCGGGACAGGGAGAATGAAAAACTGTTTTTT
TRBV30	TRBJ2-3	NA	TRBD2	CASKREGQTTDTQYF	TGTGCCTCGAAGAGGGAGGGGCAGACCACAGATACGCAGTATTTT
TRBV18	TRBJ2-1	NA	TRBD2	CASSPARGDYNEQFF	TGTGCCAGCTCACCAGCGCGGGGGGATTACAATGAGCAGTTCTTC
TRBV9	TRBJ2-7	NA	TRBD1	CASSATGTGDYEQYF	TGTGCCAGCAGCGCTACCGGGACAGGGGACTACGAGCAGTACTTC
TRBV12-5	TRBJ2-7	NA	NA	CASGSRGGSYEQYF	TGTGCTAGTGGTTCAAGGGGAGGTTCCTACGAGCAGTACTTC
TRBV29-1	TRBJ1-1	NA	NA	CSVLGGGAFF	TGCAGCGTTCTCGGCGGGGGAGCTTTCTTT
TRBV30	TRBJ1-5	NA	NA	CAWDLQGTQPQHF	TGTGCCTGGGACCTCCAGGGTACTCAGCCCCAGCATTTT
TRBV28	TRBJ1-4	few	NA	CASSFTGGTNEKLFF	TGTGCCAGCAGTTTCACCGGGGGAACTAATGAAAAACTGTTTTTT
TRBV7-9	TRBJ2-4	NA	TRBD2	CASSRQGGNIQYF	TGTGCCAGCAGCCGGCAGGGAGGGAACATTCAGTACTTC
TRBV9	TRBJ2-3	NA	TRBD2	CASSGLAGGTTDTQYF	TGTGCCAGCAGCGGCCTAGCGGGGGGGACCACAGATACGCAGTATTTT
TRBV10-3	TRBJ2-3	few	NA	CAISEKSGRDTQYF	TGTGCCATCAGTGAAAAGTCGGGGAGAGATACGCAGTATTTT
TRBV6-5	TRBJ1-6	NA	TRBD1	CASNQQGDNSPLHF	TGTGCCAGCAACCAACAGGGGGATAATTCACCCCTCCACTTT
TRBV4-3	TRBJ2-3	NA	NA	CASSQESSGTDTQYF	TGCGCCAGCAGCCAGGAAAGCTCAGGGACCGATACGCAGTATTTT
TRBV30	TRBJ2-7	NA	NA	CAWSVRQEQYF	TGTGCCTGGAGTGTAAGGCAAGAGCAGTACTTC
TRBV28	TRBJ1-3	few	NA	CASSPSRNTIYF	TGTGCCAGCAGTCCATCCCGCAACACCATATATTTT
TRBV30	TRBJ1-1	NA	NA	CAFIFGGAEAFF	TGTGCCTTCATCTTCGGGGGGGCTGAAGCTTTCTTT
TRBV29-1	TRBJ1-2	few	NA	CSVVGVRTSYGYTF	TGCAGCGTTGTCGGGGTACGGACGAGCTATGGCTACACCTTC
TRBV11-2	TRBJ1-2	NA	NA	CASSSLGGGGYGYTF	TGTGCCAGCAGCTCCCTGGGTGGAGGAGGCTATGGCTACACCTTC
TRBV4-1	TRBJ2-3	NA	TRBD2	CASSQGVAGGTDTQYF	TGCGCCAGCAGCCAAGGGGTAGCGGGGGGGACCGATACGCAGTATTTT